The rows below give T cell receptor beta chains drawn from one sample of a study of cytomegalovirus exposure and HLA in healthy donors. Sequenced by immunoSEQ multiplex PCR; TCRdb stores in-frame clones only, minus some. In the table there are 150,000 or so clones, roughly 80% of which are singletons. The material sequenced was PBMCs. The source of these receptors is a boy between 2 and 10 years old in good health and CMV-seronegative. Both conserved end residues are part of each CDR3. A D gene is named only where the DNA matches it firmly. Some rows have no size entry. The others give once, few or many, or a class for an expanded clone.

d_gene	abundance	v_gene	j_gene	CDR3aa	CDR3nt
TRBD2	NA	TRBV7-2	TRBJ2-7	CASSTRTSYEQYF	TGTGCCAGCAGCACCCGGACTAGCTACGAGCAGTACTTC
TRBD1	NA	TRBV28	TRBJ1-1	CASSLWGTGEWAFF	TGTGCCAGCAGTTTATGGGGGACAGGGGAATGGGCTTTCTTT
NA	NA	TRBV12-2	TRBJ1-1	CASRLAPVGSTEAFF	TGTGCAAGTCGCTTAGCGCCTGTTGGGAGCACTGAAGCTTTCTTT
NA	few	TRBV5-1	TRBJ2-1	CASSFGTGGNEQFF	TGCGCCAGCAGCTTTGGGACTGGGGGCAATGAGCAGTTCTTC
TRBD1	NA	TRBV27	TRBJ1-1	CASSFQGAGNTEAFF	TGTGCCAGCAGTTTCCAGGGGGCAGGGAACACTGAAGCTTTCTTT
NA	NA	TRBV5-6	TRBJ2-3	CASSLELQGEADTQYF	TGTGCCAGCAGCCTCGAACTACAGGGTGAGGCAGATACGCAGTATTTT
NA	NA	TRBV19	TRBJ2-2	CASSISGEGTEELFF	TGTGCCAGTAGTATAAGCGGAGAGGGCACCGAGGAGCTGTTTTTT
NA	few	TRBV6-5	TRBJ2-1	CASSYSIGEVYNEQFF	TGTGCCAGCAGTTACTCGATCGGGGAAGTCTACAATGAGCAGTTCTTC
TRBD2	NA	TRBV30	TRBJ2-3	CAWSRTSGADTQYF	TGTGCCTGGAGTCGCACTAGCGGGGCAGATACGCAGTATTTT
TRBD1	NA	TRBV30	TRBJ1-3	CAWSVGDRGGGNTIYF	TGTGCCTGGAGTGTGGGGGACAGGGGCGGTGGAAACACCATATATTTT
NA	few	TRBV4-1	TRBJ2-3	CASSQDEPHTQYF	TGCGCCAGCAGCCAAGATGAGCCACATACGCAGTATTTT
TRBD2	once	TRBV2	TRBJ2-2	CASSVSAGRNTGELFF	TGTGCCAGCAGTGTGTCAGCGGGAAGGAACACCGGGGAGCTGTTTTTT
NA	NA	TRBV10-2	TRBJ2-7	CASSGQFSYEQYF	TGCGCCAGCAGTGGACAGTTCTCCTACGAGCAGTACTTC
TRBD1	NA	TRBV30	TRBJ1-1	CAWSATGFGTEAFF	TGTGCCTGGAGTGCGACAGGGTTTGGGACTGAAGCTTTCTTT
NA	NA	TRBV10-2	TRBJ2-1	CASSESRSYNEQFF	TGCGCCAGCAGTGAGTCGAGATCCTACAATGAGCAGTTCTTC
NA	NA	TRBV29-1	TRBJ1-4	CSVADRDNEKLFF	TGCAGCGTTGCGGACAGAGATAATGAAAAACTGTTTTTT
TRBD2	NA	TRBV4-1	TRBJ2-1	CASSHPTSGRGNEQFF	TGCGCCAGCAGCCATCCCACTAGCGGGAGGGGAAATGAGCAGTTCTTC
NA	NA	TRBV5-4	TRBJ1-2	CASSNTGIGGYTF	TGTGCCAGCAGCAACACAGGGATTGGTGGCTACACCTTC
NA	NA	TRBV5-8	TRBJ1-2	CASSGEGLSLLTFYGYTF	TGTGCCAGCAGCGGGGAGGGTCTCTCCCTTCTCACCTTCTATGGCTACACCTTC
TRBD2	NA	TRBV4-2	TRBJ2-3	CASSLGLAGVSQYF	TGTGCCAGCAGCTTAGGACTAGCGGGAGTTTCGCAGTATTTT
TRBD1	NA	TRBV6-5	TRBJ1-1	CASSSDRVTFF	TGTGCCAGCAGTTCGGACAGGGTGACTTTCTTT
TRBD1	NA	TRBV5-1	TRBJ2-1	CASSQGQDYNEQFF	TGCGCCAGCAGCCAGGGACAGGACTACAATGAGCAGTTCTTC
NA	NA	TRBV27	TRBJ2-7	CASSLGQGHEQYF	TGTGCCAGCAGTTTAGGCCAGGGCCACGAGCAGTACTTC
TRBD2	NA	TRBV7-6	TRBJ2-7	CASTRTSGNYEQYF	TGTGCCAGCACCCGGACTAGCGGTAATTACGAGCAGTACTTC
TRBD2	NA	TRBV19	TRBJ2-1	CASTRSGRGYNEQFF	TGTGCCAGTACCCGTAGCGGGAGGGGATACAATGAGCAGTTCTTC
TRBD2	NA	TRBV6-5	TRBJ2-7	CASSPRGGRVHEQYF	TGTGCCAGCAGTCCTCGGGGAGGGAGGGTACACGAGCAGTACTTC
TRBD1	once	TRBV28	TRBJ2-7	CASSFPGQYEEQYF	TGTGCCAGCAGCTTTCCGGGACAGTACGAAGAGCAGTACTTC
TRBD1	once	TRBV15	TRBJ1-2	CATSKGQGTNYGYTF	TGTGCCACCAGCAAAGGACAGGGGACGAACTATGGCTACACCTTC
NA	NA	TRBV28	TRBJ1-5	CASSLGGWVGPGSNQPQHF	TGTGCCAGCAGTTTAGGCGGTTGGGTGGGTCCGGGAAGCAATCAGCCCCAGCATTTT
TRBD1	NA	TRBV28	TRBJ1-1	CASSWPDRGGHENTEAFF	TGTGCCAGCAGTTGGCCCGACAGGGGGGGGCATGAGAACACTGAAGCTTTCTTT
NA	NA	TRBV29-1	TRBJ2-3	CSVGASGTDTQYF	TGCAGCGTTGGGGCTAGCGGCACAGATACGCAGTATTTT
NA	NA	TRBV4-1	TRBJ2-7	CASSQRIRGVSYEQYF	TGCGCCAGCAGTCAAAGAATCCGCGGGGTAAGCTACGAGCAGTACTTC
NA	NA	TRBV6-6	TRBJ2-1	CAATNSHNEQFF	TGTGCCGCCACTAACTCGCACAATGAGCAGTTCTTC
NA	NA	TRBV6-5	TRBJ2-2	CASSYASAKDTGELFF	TGTGCCAGCAGTTACGCCAGCGCCAAGGACACCGGGGAGCTGTTTTTT
TRBD1	once	TRBV29-1	TRBJ2-5	CSGTGTGESETQYF	TGCAGCGGAACCGGGACAGGGGAATCAGAGACCCAGTACTTC
NA	few	TRBV6-1	TRBJ2-6	CASSAPGGANVLTF	TGTGCCAGCAGTGCCCCGGGTGGGGCCAACGTCCTGACTTTC
TRBD2	few	TRBV4-1	TRBJ2-5	CASSQVASGRAEETQYF	TGCGCCAGCAGCCAAGTGGCTAGCGGGAGGGCCGAGGAGACCCAGTACTTC
NA	NA	TRBV5-1	TRBJ2-5	CASSLGTGTLKETQYF	TGCGCCAGCAGCTTGGGAACCGGGACACTCAAAGAGACCCAGTACTTC
TRBD1	NA	TRBV28	TRBJ2-7	CASSFIGTGGYEQYF	TGTGCCAGCAGTTTTATAGGGACAGGGGGGTACGAGCAGTACTTC
TRBD2	NA	TRBV7-9	TRBJ2-7	CASSLGVAGGPGEQYF	TGTGCCAGCAGCTTAGGGGTAGCGGGAGGGCCGGGCGAGCAGTACTTC
TRBD1	NA	TRBV5-4	TRBJ2-7	CASSVTGIEDEQYF	TGTGCCAGCAGCGTGACAGGGATCGAGGACGAGCAGTACTTC
TRBD2	NA	TRBV29-1	TRBJ2-3	CSVEGLAGGPNADTQYF	TGCAGCGTTGAAGGTCTAGCGGGAGGCCCAAACGCAGATACGCAGTATTTT
TRBD1	few	TRBV6-6	TRBJ1-4	CASRDRGPQKLFF	TGTGCCAGTCGGGACAGGGGGCCGCAGAAACTGTTTTTT
TRBD1	NA	TRBV2	TRBJ1-3	CAFTQGAGNTIYF	TGTGCCTTCACACAGGGGGCTGGAAACACCATATATTTT
TRBD1	NA	TRBV10-3	TRBJ2-7	CAISDRGFDEQYF	TGTGCCATTTCGGACAGGGGGTTCGACGAGCAGTACTTC
NA	NA	TRBV5-8	TRBJ2-7	CASSRRLGRGYPTRDEQYF	TGTGCCAGCAGCCGCCGGTTGGGCAGAGGGTACCCTACTCGGGACGAGCAGTACTTC
NA	NA	TRBV2	TRBJ1-3	CASREQGLNTIYF	TGTGCCAGCAGGGAACAAGGACTCAACACCATATATTTT
NA	NA	TRBV29-1	TRBJ2-1	CSVEHASSYNEQFF	TGCAGCGTTGAACACGCTAGTTCCTACAATGAGCAGTTCTTC
TRBD1	NA	TRBV11-3	TRBJ2-1	CASSLEGTGWFHEQFF	TGTGCCAGCAGCTTAGAAGGGACAGGGTGGTTCCATGAGCAGTTCTTC
NA	NA	TRBV5-1	TRBJ2-3	CASSPSRGQGGDTQYF	TGCGCCAGCAGCCCCTCAAGAGGACAGGGAGGGGATACGCAGTATTTT
TRBD2	NA	TRBV5-1	TRBJ2-1	CASRGLAGGRNEQFF	TGCGCCAGCAGGGGGCTAGCGGGAGGGCGCAATGAGCAGTTCTTC